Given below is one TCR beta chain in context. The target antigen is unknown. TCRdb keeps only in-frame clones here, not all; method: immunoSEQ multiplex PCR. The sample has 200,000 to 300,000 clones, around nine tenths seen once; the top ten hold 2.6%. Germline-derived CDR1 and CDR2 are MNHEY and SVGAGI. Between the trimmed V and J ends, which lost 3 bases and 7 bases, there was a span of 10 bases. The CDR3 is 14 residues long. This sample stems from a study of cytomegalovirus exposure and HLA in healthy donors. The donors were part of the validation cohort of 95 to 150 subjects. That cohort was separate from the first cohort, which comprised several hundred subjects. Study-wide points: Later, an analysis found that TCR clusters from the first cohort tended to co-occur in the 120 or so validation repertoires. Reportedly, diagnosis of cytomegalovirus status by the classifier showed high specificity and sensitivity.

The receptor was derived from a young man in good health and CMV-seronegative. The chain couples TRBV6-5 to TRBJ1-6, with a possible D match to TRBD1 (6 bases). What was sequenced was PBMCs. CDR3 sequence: CASSYAQGNSPLHF. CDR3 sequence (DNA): TGTGCCAGCAGTTATGCGCAGGGGAATTCACCCCTCCACTTT.